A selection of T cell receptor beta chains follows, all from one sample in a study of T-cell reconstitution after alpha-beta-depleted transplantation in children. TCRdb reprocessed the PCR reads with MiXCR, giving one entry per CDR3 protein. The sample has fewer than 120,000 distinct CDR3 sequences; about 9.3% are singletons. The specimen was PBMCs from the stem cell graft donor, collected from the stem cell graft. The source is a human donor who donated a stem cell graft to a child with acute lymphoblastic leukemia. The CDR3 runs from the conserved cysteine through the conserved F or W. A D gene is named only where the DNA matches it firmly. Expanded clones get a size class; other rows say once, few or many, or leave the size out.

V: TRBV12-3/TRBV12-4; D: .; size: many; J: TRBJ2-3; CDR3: CASSGGTYPSATDTQYF; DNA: TGTGCCAGCAGTGGCGGGACATACCCCTCGGCGACAGATACGCAGTATTTT
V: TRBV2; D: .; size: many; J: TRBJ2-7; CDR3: CAGRTAQGAYEQYF; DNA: TGTGCCGGGAGGACGGCGCAGGGGGCCTACGAGCAGTACTTC
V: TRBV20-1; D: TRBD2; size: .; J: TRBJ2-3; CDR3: CSALRLAGGQDTQYF; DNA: TGCAGTGCTCTGCGACTAGCGGGGGGCCAAGATACGCAGTATTTT
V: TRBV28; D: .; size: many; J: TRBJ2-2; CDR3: CASSRSGELFF; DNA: TGTGCCAGCAGCCGGTCCGGGGAGCTGTTTTTT
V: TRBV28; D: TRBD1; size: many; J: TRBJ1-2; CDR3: CASSPPPGQGLSNYGYTF; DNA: TGTGCCAGCAGTCCACCTCCGGGACAGGGGCTCTCAAACTATGGCTACACCTTC
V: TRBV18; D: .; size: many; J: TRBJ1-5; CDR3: CASSPLDTAGNQPQHF; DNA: TGTGCCAGCTCACCACTGGACACGGCCGGCAATCAGCCCCAGCATTTT
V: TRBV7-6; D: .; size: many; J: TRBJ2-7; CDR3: CASSGSWHEQYF; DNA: TGTGCCAGCAGTGGCAGCTGGCACGAGCAGTACTTC
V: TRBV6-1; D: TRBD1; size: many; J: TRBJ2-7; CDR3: CASRATGSISYEQYF; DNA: TGTGCCAGCAGAGCGACAGGGTCAATCTCCTACGAGCAGTACTTC
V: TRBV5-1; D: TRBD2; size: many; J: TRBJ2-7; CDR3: CASSLVGTSGRGEQYF; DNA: TGCGCCAGCAGCTTGGTTGGGACTAGCGGGAGAGGCGAGCAGTACTTC
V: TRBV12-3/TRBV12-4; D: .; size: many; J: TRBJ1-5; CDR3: CASGGAENQPQHF; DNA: TGTGCCAGCGGAGGGGCGGAAAATCAGCCCCAGCATTTT
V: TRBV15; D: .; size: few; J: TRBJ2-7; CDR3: CATGPGPHEQYF; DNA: TGTGCCACCGGACCGGGCCCCCACGAGCAGTACTTC
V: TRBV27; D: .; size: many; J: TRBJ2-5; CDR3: CASSLSPLEAQYF; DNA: TGTGCCAGCAGTTTATCCCCCCTCGAGGCCCAGTACTTC
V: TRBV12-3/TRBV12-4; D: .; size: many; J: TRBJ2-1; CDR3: CASSLKGSTYNEQFF; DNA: TGTGCCAGCAGTTTAAAAGGGAGCACCTACAATGAGCAGTTCTTC
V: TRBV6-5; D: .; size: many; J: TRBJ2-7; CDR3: CASSSRDTKKNLPPWEQYF; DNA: TGTGCCAGCAGTTCCCGGGACACAAAAAAAAACCTGCCTCCTTGGGAGCAGTACTTC
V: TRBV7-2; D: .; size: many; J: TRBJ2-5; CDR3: CASSFSFQETQYF; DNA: TGTGCCAGCAGCTTCTCCTTCCAAGAGACCCAGTACTTC
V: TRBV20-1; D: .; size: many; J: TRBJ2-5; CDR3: CSARDTQAETQYF; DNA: TGCAGTGCTAGAGATACCCAAGCAGAGACCCAGTACTTC
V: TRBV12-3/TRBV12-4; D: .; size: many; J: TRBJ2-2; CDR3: CASSLYRASGELFF; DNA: TGTGCCAGCAGTTTATACAGGGCGTCCGGGGAGCTGTTTTTT
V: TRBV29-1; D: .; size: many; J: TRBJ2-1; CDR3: CSVVSGPGDEQFF; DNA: TGCAGCGTTGTATCGGGCCCTGGGGATGAGCAGTTCTTC
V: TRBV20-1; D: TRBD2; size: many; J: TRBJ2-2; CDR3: CSASSSGGRGTGELFF; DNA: TGCAGTGCTAGCTCTAGCGGGGGGCGAGGGACCGGGGAGCTGTTTTTT
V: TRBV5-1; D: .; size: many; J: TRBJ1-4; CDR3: CASSPPGRGGDEKLFF; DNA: TGCGCCAGCAGCCCGCCGGGTAGGGGAGGAGATGAAAAACTGTTTTTT
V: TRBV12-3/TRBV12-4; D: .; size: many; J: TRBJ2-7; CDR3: CASSFVPRTDYEQYF; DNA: TGTGCCAGCAGTTTTGTCCCCCGGACAGACTACGAGCAGTACTTC
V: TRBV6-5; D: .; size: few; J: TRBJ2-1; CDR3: CASSRDIYNEQFF; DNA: TGTGCCAGCAGCCGGGACATTTACAATGAGCAGTTCTTC
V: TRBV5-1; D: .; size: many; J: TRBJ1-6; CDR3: CASSSPGSPLHF; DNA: TGCGCCAGCAGTTCACCCGGTTCACCCCTCCACTTT
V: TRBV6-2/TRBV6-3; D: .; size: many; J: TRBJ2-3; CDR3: CASSYGARVSGITDTQYF; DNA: TGTGCCAGCAGTTACGGTGCCCGGGTTAGCGGAATCACAGATACGCAGTATTTT
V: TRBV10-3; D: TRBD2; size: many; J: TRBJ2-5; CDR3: CAISEPSGGIEETQYF; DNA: TGTGCCATCAGTGAGCCTAGCGGGGGCATAGAAGAGACCCAGTACTTC
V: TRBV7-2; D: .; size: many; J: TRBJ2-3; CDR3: CASSPHLLALPDTQYF; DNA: TGTGCCAGCAGTCCTCACCTTCTCGCCCTCCCAGATACGCAGTATTTT
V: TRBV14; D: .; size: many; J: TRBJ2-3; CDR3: CASSQTGTQYF; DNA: TGTGCCAGCAGCCAGACGGGTACGCAGTATTTT
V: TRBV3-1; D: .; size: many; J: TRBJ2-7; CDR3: CASSGNYEQYF; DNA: TGTGCCAGCAGCGGGAACTACGAGCAGTACTTC
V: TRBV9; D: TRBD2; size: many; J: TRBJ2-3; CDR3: CASSDGTSGGMTDTQYF; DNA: TGTGCCAGCAGCGATGGGACTAGCGGGGGGATGACAGATACGCAGTATTTT
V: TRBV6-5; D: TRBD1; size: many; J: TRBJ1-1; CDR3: CASSSPTGSLITEAFF; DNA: TGTGCCAGCAGTTCCCCGACAGGGAGTTTGATCACTGAAGCTTTCTTT
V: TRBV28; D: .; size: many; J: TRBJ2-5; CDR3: CASSPWRQGYQETQYF; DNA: TGTGCCAGCAGTCCCTGGCGCCAGGGGTACCAAGAGACCCAGTACTTC
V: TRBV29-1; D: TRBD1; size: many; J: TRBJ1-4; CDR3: CSVLDRGREKLFF; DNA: TGCAGCGTACTGGACAGGGGAAGGGAAAAACTGTTTTTT
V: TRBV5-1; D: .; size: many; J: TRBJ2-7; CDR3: CASRFVEGAPYEQYF; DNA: TGCGCCAGCAGGTTTGTGGAGGGGGCTCCCTACGAGCAGTACTTC
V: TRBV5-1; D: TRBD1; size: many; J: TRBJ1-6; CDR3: CASTTGTGFSPLHF; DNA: TGCGCCAGCACCACCGGGACAGGGTTTTCACCCCTCCACTTT
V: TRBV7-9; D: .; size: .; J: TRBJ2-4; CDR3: CASSLVGAQGTKNIQYF; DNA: TGTGCCAGCAGCTTAGTTGGCGCGCAGGGTACTAAAAACATTCAGTACTTC
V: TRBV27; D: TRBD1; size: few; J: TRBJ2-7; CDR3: CASSLWPPDRGYEQYF; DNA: TGTGCCAGCAGTTTATGGCCTCCGGACAGGGGGTACGAGCAGTACTTC
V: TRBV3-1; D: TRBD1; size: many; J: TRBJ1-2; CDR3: CASNLNRGSYGYTF; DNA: TGTGCCAGCAACTTGAACAGGGGAAGCTATGGCTACACCTTC
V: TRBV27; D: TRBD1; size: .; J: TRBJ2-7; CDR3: CASSFQTGAYEQYF; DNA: TGTGCCAGCAGTTTCCAGACAGGGGCTTACGAGCAGTACTTC
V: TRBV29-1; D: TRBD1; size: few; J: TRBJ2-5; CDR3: CSAAPGQGHQETQYF; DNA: TGCAGCGCTGCCCCGGGACAGGGACACCAAGAGACCCAGTACTTC
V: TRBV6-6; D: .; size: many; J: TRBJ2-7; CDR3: CASSYYREQYF; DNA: TGTGCCAGCAGTTACTACCGGGAGCAGTACTTC
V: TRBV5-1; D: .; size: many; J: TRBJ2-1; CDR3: CASSLAGGNEQFF; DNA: TGCGCCAGCAGCTTGGCAGGAGGGAATGAGCAGTTCTTC
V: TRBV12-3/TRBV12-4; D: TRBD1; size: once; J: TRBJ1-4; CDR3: CASRQAGQGQEKLFF; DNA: TGTGCCAGCAGACAAGCGGGACAGGGCCAAGAAAAACTGTTTTTT
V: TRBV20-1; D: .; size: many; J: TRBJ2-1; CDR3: CSIPPFVGFSYNEQFF; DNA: TGCAGTATACCCCCTTTTGTGGGGTTCTCCTACAATGAGCAGTTCTTC
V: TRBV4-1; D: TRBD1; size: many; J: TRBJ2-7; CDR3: CASSQGDRGTYEQYF; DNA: TGCGCCAGCAGCCAGGGGGACAGGGGGACCTACGAGCAGTACTTC
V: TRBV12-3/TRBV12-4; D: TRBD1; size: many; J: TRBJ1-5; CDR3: CASSTHDRGGNQPQHF; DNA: TGTGCCAGCAGTACCCACGACAGGGGAGGCAATCAGCCCCAGCATTTT
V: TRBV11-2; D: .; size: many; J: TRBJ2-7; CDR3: CASSFPGLYEQYF; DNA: TGTGCCAGCAGCTTCCCGGGACTCTACGAGCAGTACTTC
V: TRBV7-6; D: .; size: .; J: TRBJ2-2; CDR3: CASSLAPSGSNTGELFF; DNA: TGTGCCAGCAGCTTAGCGCCCTCCGGATCGAACACCGGGGAGCTGTTTTTT
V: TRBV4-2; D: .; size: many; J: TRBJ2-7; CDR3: CASSQGTSASEQYF; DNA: TGTGCCAGCAGCCAAGGGACCTCGGCCTCCGAGCAGTACTTC
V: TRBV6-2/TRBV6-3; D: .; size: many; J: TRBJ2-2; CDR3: CASSNRVTGELFF; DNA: TGTGCCAGCAGCAACAGGGTCACCGGGGAGCTGTTTTTT
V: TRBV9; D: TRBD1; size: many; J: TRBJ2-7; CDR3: CASSPRTGLTYEQYF; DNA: TGTGCCAGCAGCCCCCGGACAGGGCTGACCTACGAGCAGTACTTC
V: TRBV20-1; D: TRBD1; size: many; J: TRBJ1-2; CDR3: CSAFRTGGSYGYTF; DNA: TGCAGTGCTTTTCGGACAGGGGGGTCCTATGGCTACACCTTC
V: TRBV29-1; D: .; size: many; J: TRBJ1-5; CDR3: CSVGYRAYGNQPQHF; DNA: TGCAGCGTTGGGTACAGGGCTTATGGCAATCAGCCCCAGCATTTT